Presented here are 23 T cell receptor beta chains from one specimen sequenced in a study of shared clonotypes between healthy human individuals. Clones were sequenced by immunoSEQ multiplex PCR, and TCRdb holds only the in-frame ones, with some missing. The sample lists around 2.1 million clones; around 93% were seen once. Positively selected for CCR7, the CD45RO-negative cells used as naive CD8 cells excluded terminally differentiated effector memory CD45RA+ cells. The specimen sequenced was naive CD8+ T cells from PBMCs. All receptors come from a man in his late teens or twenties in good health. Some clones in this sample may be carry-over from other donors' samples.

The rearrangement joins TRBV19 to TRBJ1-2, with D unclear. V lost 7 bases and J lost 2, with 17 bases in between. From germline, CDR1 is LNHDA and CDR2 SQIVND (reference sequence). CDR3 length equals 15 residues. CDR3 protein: CASTSTNLLNYGYTF. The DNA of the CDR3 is TGTGCCAGTACCAGCACTAATCTCCTAAACTATGGCTACACCTTC.

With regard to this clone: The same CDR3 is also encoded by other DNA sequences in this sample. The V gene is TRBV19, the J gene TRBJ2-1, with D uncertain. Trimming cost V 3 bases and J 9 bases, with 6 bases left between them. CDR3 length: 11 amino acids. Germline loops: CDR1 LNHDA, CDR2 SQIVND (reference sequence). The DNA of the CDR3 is TGTGCCAGTAGTATTGGTGGTGAGCAGTTCTTC. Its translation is CASSIGGEQFF.

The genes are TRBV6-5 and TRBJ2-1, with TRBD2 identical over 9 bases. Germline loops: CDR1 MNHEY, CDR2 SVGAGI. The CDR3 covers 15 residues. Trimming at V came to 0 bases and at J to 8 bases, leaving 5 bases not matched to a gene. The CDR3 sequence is CASSYSSGSTDEQFF. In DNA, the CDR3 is TGTGCCAGCAGTTACTCTAGCGGGAGTACCGATGAGCAGTTCTTC.

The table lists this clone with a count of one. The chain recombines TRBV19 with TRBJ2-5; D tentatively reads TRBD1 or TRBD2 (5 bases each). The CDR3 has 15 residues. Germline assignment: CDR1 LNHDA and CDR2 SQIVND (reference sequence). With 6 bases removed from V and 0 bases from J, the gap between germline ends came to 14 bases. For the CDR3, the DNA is TGTGCCAGTAGCCTTGAGAGGGGTAACCAAGAGACCCAGTACTTC. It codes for CASSLERGNQETQYF.

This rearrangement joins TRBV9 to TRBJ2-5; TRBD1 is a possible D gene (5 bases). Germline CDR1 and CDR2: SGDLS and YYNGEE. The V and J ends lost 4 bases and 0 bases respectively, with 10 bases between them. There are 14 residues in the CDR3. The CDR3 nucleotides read TGTGCCAGCAGCTCCCGACAGAACCAAGAGACCCAGTACTTC. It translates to CASSSRQNQETQYF.

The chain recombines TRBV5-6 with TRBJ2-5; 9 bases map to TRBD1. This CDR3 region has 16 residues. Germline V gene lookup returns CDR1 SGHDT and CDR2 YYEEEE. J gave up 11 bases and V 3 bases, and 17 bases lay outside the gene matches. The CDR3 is CASSSEENRGRREQYF. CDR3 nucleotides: TGTGCCAGCAGCTCCGAGGAAAACAGGGGGCGACGAGAGCAGTACTTC. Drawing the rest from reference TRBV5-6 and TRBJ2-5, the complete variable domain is DAGVTQSPTHLIKTRGQQVTLRCSPKSGHDTVSWYQQALGQGPQFIFQYYEEEERQRGNFPDRFSGHQFPNYSSELNVNALLLGDSALYLCASSSEENRGRREQYFGPGTRLLVL.

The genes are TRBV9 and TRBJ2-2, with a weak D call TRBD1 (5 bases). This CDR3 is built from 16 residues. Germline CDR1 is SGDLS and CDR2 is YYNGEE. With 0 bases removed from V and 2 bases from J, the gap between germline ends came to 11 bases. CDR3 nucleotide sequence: TGTGCCAGCAGCGTAGACCGGACACGAAACACCGGGGAGCTGTTTTTT. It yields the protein CASSVDRTRNTGELFF.

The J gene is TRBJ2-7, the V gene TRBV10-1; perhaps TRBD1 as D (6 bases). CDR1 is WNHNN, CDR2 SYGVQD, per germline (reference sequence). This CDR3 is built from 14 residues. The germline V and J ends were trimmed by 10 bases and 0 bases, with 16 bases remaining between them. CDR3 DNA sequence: TGCGCCATCGAGGACAGTTCCTTCTCCTACGAGCAGTACTTC. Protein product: CAIEDSSFSYEQYF.

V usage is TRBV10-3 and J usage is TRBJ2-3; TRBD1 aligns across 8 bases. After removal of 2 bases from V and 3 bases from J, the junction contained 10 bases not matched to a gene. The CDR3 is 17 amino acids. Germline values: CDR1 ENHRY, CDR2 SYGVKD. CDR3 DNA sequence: TGTGCCATCAGTGAGCCAACGGCAGGGGGCAATACAGATACGCAGTATTTT. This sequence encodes CAISEPTAGGNTDTQYF.

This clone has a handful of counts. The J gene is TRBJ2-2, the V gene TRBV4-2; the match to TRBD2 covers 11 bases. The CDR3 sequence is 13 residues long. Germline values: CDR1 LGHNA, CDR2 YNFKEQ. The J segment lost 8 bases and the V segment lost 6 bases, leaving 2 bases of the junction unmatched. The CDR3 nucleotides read TGTGCCAGCAGACTAGCGGGAGTGGGGGAGCTGTTTTTT. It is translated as CASRLAGVGELFF.

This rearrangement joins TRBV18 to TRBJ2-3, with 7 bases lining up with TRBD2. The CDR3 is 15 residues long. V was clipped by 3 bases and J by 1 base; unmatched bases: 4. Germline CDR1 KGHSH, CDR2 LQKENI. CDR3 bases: TGTGCCAGCTCACCGTCCCGGGGGGGCACAGATACGCAGTATTTT. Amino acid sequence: CASSPSRGGTDTQYF.

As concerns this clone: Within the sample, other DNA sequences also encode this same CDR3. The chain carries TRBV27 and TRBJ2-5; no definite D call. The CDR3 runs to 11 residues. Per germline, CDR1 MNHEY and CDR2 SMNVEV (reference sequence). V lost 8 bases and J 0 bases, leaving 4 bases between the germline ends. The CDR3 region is CASGYQETQYF. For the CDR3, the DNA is TGTGCCAGCGGGTACCAAGAGACCCAGTACTTC.

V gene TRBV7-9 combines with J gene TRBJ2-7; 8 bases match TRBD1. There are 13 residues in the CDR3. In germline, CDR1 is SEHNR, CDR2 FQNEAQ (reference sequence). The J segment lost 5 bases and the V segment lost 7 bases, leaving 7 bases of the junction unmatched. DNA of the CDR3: TGTGCCAGCATCCCAGGGGGCGGGAACGAGCAGTACTTC. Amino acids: CASIPGGGNEQYF.

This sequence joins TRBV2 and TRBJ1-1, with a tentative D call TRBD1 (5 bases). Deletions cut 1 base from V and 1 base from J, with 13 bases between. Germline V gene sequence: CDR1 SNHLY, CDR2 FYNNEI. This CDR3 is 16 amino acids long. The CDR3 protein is CASSEGGSGANTEAFF. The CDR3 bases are TGTGCCAGCAGTGAAGGGGGGAGTGGGGCGAACACTGAAGCTTTCTTT.

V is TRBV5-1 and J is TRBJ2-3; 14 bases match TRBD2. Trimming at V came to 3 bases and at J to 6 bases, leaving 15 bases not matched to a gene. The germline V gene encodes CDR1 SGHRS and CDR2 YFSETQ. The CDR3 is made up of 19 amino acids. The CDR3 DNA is TGCGCCAGCAGCTCCGGGACTAGCGGGAGTAGAATGGGGTCGGATACGCAGTATTTT. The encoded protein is CASSSGTSGSRMGSDTQYF.

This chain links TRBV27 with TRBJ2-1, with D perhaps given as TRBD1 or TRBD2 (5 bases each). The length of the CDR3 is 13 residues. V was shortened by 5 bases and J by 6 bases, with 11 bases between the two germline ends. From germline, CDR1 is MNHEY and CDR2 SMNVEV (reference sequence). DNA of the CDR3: TGTGCCAGCAGTCCACAGGCGGGCAATGAGCAGTTCTTC. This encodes CASSPQAGNEQFF.

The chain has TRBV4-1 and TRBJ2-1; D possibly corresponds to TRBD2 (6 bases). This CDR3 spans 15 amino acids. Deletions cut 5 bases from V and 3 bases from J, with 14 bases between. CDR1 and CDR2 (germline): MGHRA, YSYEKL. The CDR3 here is CASSWDSSVYNEQFF. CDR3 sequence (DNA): TGCGCCAGCAGCTGGGACTCTAGCGTCTACAATGAGCAGTTCTTC.

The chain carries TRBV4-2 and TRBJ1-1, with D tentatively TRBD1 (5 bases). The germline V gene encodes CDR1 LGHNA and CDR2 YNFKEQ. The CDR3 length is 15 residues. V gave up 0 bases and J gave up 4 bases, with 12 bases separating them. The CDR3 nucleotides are TGTGCCAGCAGCCAAGATAGGACATGGAGCACTGAAGCTTTCTTT. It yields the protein CASSQDRTWSTEAFF.

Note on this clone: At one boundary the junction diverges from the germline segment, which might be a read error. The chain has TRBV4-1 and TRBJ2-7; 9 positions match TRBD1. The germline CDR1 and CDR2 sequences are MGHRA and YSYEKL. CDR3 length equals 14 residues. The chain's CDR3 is CASSQRDRVYEQHF. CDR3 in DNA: TGCGCCAGCAGCCAGCGGGACAGGGTCTACGAGCAGCACTTC.

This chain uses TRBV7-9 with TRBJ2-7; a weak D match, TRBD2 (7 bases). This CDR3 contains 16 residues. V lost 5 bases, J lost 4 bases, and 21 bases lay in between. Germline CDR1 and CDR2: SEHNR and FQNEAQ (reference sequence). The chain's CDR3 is CASSNPRGREHYEQYF. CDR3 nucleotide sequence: TGTGCCAGCAGCAACCCCCGGGGGCGGGAGCATTACGAGCAGTACTTC.

DNA for the CDR3: TGTGCCAGCAGTTGGGACCGGACAGCGACCTCCTACGAGCAGTACTTC. Translated: CASSWDRTATSYEQYF. J is TRBJ2-7 and V is TRBV27; TRBD1 might be the D (6 bases). The length of the CDR3 is 16 residues. The V gene lost 4 bases and the J gene lost 0 bases, with 16 bases spanning the gap. Germline V CDR1 and CDR2: MNHEY, SMNVEV (reference sequence).

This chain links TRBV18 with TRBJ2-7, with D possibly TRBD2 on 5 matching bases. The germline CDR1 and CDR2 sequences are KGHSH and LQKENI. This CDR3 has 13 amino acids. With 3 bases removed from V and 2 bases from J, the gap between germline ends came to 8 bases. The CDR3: CASSPGEAYEQYF. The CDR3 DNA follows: TGTGCCAGCTCACCGGGAGAGGCCTACGAGCAGTACTTC.

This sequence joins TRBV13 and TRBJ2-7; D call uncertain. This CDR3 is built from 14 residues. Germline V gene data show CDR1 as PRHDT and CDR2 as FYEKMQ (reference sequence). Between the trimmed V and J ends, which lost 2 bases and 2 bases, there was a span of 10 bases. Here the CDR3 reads CASSLRQFAYEQYF. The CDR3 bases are TGTGCCAGCAGCTTACGGCAGTTCGCCTACGAGCAGTACTTC.